This TCR beta chain appears in the sequencing data of a study of cytotoxic CD8 clonotypes in ibrutinib-treated CLL. Germline V gives CDR1 SNHLY, CDR2 FYNNEI. Trimming took off 8 bases at V and 10 bases at J, with 23 bases between the two ends. The CDR3 has 14 amino acids. Generated by immunoSEQ multiplex PCR, the TCRdb table keeps only in-frame clones and is missing some. The top ten hold about half of the sample, which has 20,000 to 30,000 clones, roughly 70% seen once. Specimen: PBMCs, collected after 12 months of ibrutinib treatment. V usage is TRBV2 and J usage is TRBJ2-5, with a weak D call TRBD2 (5 bases). The sequence derives from a human donor with chronic lymphocytic leukemia. DNA for the CDR3: TGTGCCAGCGGGGAGATCGGAAACGGCCTCGACCAGTACTTC. Its translation: CASGEIGNGLDQYF. The full variable domain, in which reference TRBV2 and TRBJ2-5 provide the parts outside the CDR3, is EPEVTQTPSHQVTQMGQEVILRCVPISNHLYFYWYRQILGQKVEFLVSFYNNEISEKSEIFDDQFSVERPDGSNFTLKIRSTKLEDSAMYFCASGEIGNGLDQYFGPGTRLLVL.